The clone carrying this T cell receptor beta chain was counted once. This study enrolled people aged about 18 to 100 from roughly 22 US geographic areas. Recovered status applied to Cohort 3 donors who had two consecutive negative PCRs. It also applied to those with clearance or with symptom resolution. The table came from immunoSEQ multiplex PCR; TCRdb's copy has only in-frame clones and leaves some out. The sample holds 150,000 to 200,000 clones, roughly 88% seen once. This sample stems from a study of blood T cell repertoires in COVID-19. The wider study: The analysed material was cDNA or gDNA that came from T cells, B-cell-depleted T cells, or PBMCs.

The sample comprised PBMCs or T cells enriched from blood (not recorded which). This clonotype was obtained from a woman aged 55-75 years who had recovered from COVID-19.

The CDR3 nucleotides read TGTGCCAGCAGTGGGACAGACTACGAGCAGTACTTC. This translates into CASSGTDYEQYF. The chain has TRBV25-1 and TRBJ2-7, with D perhaps TRBD1 (6 bases). V gave up 4 bases and J gave up 3 bases, with 7 bases separating them. Germline V gives CDR1 MGHDK, CDR2 SYGVNS. The CDR3 spans 12 residues.